Following are 26 T cell receptor beta chains from one sample sequenced in a study of identical twins. In TCRdb, the 5' RACE reads were re-called with MiXCR into one record per CDR3 protein. The data show hundreds of thousands of distinct CDR3 sequences, 24% seen once. The sample was also reused in another study, on T cells expressing NK-cell markers.

Specimen: CD4+ T cells sorted from blood. The receptor set was obtained from a woman under 30 in good health.

This chain connects TRBV2 to TRBJ2-7; D ambiguous. The V gene lost 7 bases and the J gene lost 0 bases, with 10 bases spanning the gap. The CDR3 covers 13 residues. CDR1 and CDR2 from the germline V gene are SNHLY and FYNNEI. The CDR3 coding sequence is TGTGCCAGCACTGTCTCAGACTCCTACGAGCAGTACTTC. Amino acids: CASTVSDSYEQYF.

The rearrangement links TRBV12-3 or TRBV12-4 to TRBJ2-2; 7 bases line up with TRBD1. The ends lost 6 bases at V and 6 bases at J; junction bases unmatched: 1. The CDR3 runs 12 residues. The CDR3 nucleotides read TGTGCCAGCAGAGACAGGGCCGGGGAGCTGTTTTTT. Its protein product is CASRDRAGELFF.

CDR3 nucleotide sequence: TGTGCCAGCAGTAATAGCGTCCAGGGAAACACCATATATTTT. Translated: CASSNSVQGNTIYF. The genes are TRBV12-3 or TRBV12-4 and TRBJ1-3; D is unresolved. The CDR3 sequence is 14 residues long. V was cut by 5 bases and J by 4 bases, with 12 bases left in between.

V is TRBV19 and J is TRBJ2-5, with 7 bases aligning to TRBD1. Germline V gene lookup returns CDR1 LNHDA and CDR2 SQIVND (reference sequence). V shed 5 bases, J shed 4 bases, and the junction held 10 bases outside the gene matches. The CDR3 runs to 15 residues. DNA of the CDR3: TGTGCCAGTAGTCCCCAGATGGCAGGGGGAGAGACCCAGTACTTC. Translating it yields CASSPQMAGGETQYF.

The V call is TRBV6-4, the J call TRBJ2-1; a possible D gene is TRBD2 (6 bases). Germline CDR1 is MRHNA and CDR2 is SNTAGT. V lost 2 bases, J lost 5 bases, and 13 bases lay in between. This CDR3 has 15 amino acids. CDR3 sequence reads: CASSDGRGRHNEQFF. The CDR3 DNA reads TGTGCCAGCAGTGACGGGCGGGGTCGTCACAATGAGCAGTTCTTC.

The sample holds a few counts of this clonotype. The genes are TRBV11-2 and TRBJ1-6, with TRBD1 matching 7 bases. CDR3 length: 15 amino acids. The V segment lost 0 bases and the J segment 10 bases; nucleotides outside the gene matches: 6. Germline V gene data show CDR1 as SGHAT and CDR2 as FQNNGV. DNA for the CDR3: TGTGCCAGCAGCTTAGAACCCGGGACAGCCTCACCCCTCCACTTT. Translated: CASSLEPGTASPLHF.

V and J are TRBV7-2 and TRBJ2-7; TRBD2 agrees at 7 bases. Germline V gene sequence: CDR1 SGHTA, CDR2 FQGNSA. The CDR3 has 14 amino acids. Losses at the gene ends were 0 bases for V and 7 bases for J; bases not matched to a gene: 6. CDR3 coding DNA: TGTGCCAGCAGCTTAGCGGGAGGGACGTGGGAGCAGTACTTC. Its protein is CASSLAGGTWEQYF.

This clonotype was seen ten or more times. This sequence joins TRBV3-1 and TRBJ1-1, with no clear D. V was trimmed by 1 base and J by 5 bases, leaving 8 bases between them. The CDR3 runs 13 residues. Looked up from germline, CDR1 is LGHDT and CDR2 is YNNKEL (reference sequence). The CDR3 loop reads CASSQGPATEAFF. For the CDR3, the DNA is TGTGCCAGCAGCCAAGGCCCGGCTACTGAAGCTTTCTTT.

V gene TRBV7-9 combines with J gene TRBJ2-1, with D perhaps being TRBD1 or TRBD2 (5 bases each). Germline loops: CDR1 SEHNR, CDR2 FQNEAQ (reference sequence). CDR3 length equals 13 residues. V was cut by 11 bases and J by 8 bases, with 19 bases left in between. The CDR3 nucleotides are TGTGCCGTCCGACGGGACCCGGCGGATGAGCAGTTCTTC. Its protein is CAVRRDPADEQFF.

This clonotype was observed a few times. The chain has TRBV6-5 and TRBJ1-5; D possibly corresponds to TRBD1 (6 bases). Germline values: CDR1 MNHEY, CDR2 SVGAGI. The CDR3 spans 15 residues. V was cut by 0 bases and J by 7 bases, with 13 bases left in between. CDR3 region: CASSYSGDKIQPQHF. The CDR3, as DNA: TGTGCCAGCAGTTACTCCGGGGACAAGATCCAGCCCCAGCATTTT.

This clonotype turned up a few times. The CDR3 spells CASSPHPPPWTYNEQFF. CDR3 bases: TGTGCCAGCAGCCCACACCCCCCACCTTGGACCTACAATGAGCAGTTCTTC. The rearrangement uses TRBV11-2 and TRBJ2-1; D unclear. Trimming shortened V by 5 bases and J by 2 bases, and 19 bases separated the two germline ends. The length of the CDR3 is 17 residues. Germline assignment: CDR1 SGHAT and CDR2 FQNNGV.

In its sample, this clonotype was seen a few times. The chain employs TRBV20-1 and TRBJ1-2; 9 bases align to TRBD1. CDR3 size: 16 residues. Germline V CDR1 and CDR2: DFQATT, SNEGSKA (reference sequence). Trimming cost V 1 base and J 5 bases; bases outside gene matches: 11. CDR3 nucleotide sequence: TGCAGTGCTAGAGGAGGGACAGGGATAAGGGAATATGGCTACACCTTC. Protein: CSARGGTGIREYGYTF.

This sequence joins TRBV6-5 and TRBJ1-4; D gene unclear. Germline values: CDR1 MNHEY, CDR2 SVGAGI. Trimming pared 0 bases from V and 8 bases from J, leaving 13 bases between. The CDR3 sequence is 15 residues long. The CDR3, as DNA: TGTGCCAGCAGTTACTCCACAGTTCCGGGCGAAAAACTGTTTTTT. Translating it yields CASSYSTVPGEKLFF.

This clonotype was seen a few times. The J gene is TRBJ1-1, the V gene TRBV4-3; D is unresolved. Trimming removed 4 bases at V and 0 bases at J, with 15 bases between. The CDR3 extends over 16 amino acids. Germline lookup yields CDR1 LGHNA and CDR2 YSLEER. CDR3 sequence: CASSPRREGMNTEAFF. The CDR3 DNA reads TGCGCCAGCAGCCCTCGTCGGGAGGGCATGAACACTGAAGCTTTCTTT.

The sample holds a few counts of this clonotype. This chain links TRBV7-8 with TRBJ2-1; TRBD2 aligns across 7 bases. Germline values: CDR1 SGHVS, CDR2 FQNEAQ. The CDR3 runs to 13 residues. V shed 2 bases and J 9 bases; nucleotides not matched to a gene: 4. This CDR3 reads CASSLTSVTEQFF. CDR3 in DNA: TGTGCCAGCAGCTTAACTAGCGTCACTGAGCAGTTCTTC.

The chain couples TRBV7-9 to TRBJ2-5, with unresolved D. The germline V gene has CDR1 SEHNR and CDR2 FQNEAQ (reference sequence). V was clipped by 2 bases and J by 1 base, with 8 bases between them. The CDR3 is made up of 14 amino acids. CDR3: CASSLPGFQETQYF. As DNA, the CDR3 is TGTGCCAGCAGCTTACCGGGTTTCCAAGAGACCCAGTACTTC. The full variable domain, its missing parts supplied by reference TRBV7-9 and TRBJ2-5, is DTGVSQNPRHKITKRGQNVTFRCDPISEHNRLYWYRQTLGQGPEFLTYFQNEAQLEKSRLLSDRFSAERPKGSFSTLEIQRTEQGDSAMYLCASSLPGFQETQYFGPGTRLLVL.

This clonotype turned up a few times. The V and J genes are TRBV5-6 and TRBJ2-5, with 8 bases fitting TRBD2. Germline V gene sequence: CDR1 SGHDT, CDR2 YYEEEE. CDR3 length: 18 amino acids. V shed 4 bases, J shed 2 bases, and the junction held 16 bases outside the gene matches. CDR3 in amino acids: CASSTPISGGQLQETQYF. The CDR3 DNA is TGTGCCAGCAGCACCCCAATCAGCGGGGGCCAACTACAAGAGACCCAGTACTTC. The full variable domain, its missing parts supplied by reference TRBV5-6 and TRBJ2-5, is DAGVTQSPTHLIKTRGQQVTLRCSPKSGHDTVSWYQQALGQGPQFIFQYYEEEERQRGNFPDRFSGHQFPNYSSELNVNALLLGDSALYLCASSTPISGGQLQETQYFGPGTRLLVL.

The sample holds one count of this clonotype. The CDR3 loop reads CASSLEVLVNEQFF. The CDR3 DNA reads as TGTGCCAGCAGCTTAGAGGTCTTGGTAAATGAGCAGTTCTTC. This chain joins TRBV7-9 and TRBJ2-1, with D uncertain. Germline-derived CDR1 and CDR2 are SEHNR and FQNEAQ (reference sequence). V was pared by 1 base and J by 7 bases, with 11 bases between. The CDR3 is 14 amino acids.

This clonotype was seen more than once but under ten times. V and J are TRBV20-1 and TRBJ2-1, with 11 bases fitting TRBD1. The CDR3 totals 14 residues. CDR1 and CDR2 (germline): DFQATT, SNEGSKA (reference sequence). The V segment lost 6 bases and the J segment 4 bases; nucleotides outside the gene matches: 5. CDR3 sequence reads: CSALRDRGYNEQFF. DNA for the CDR3: TGCAGTGCGCTCCGGGACAGGGGGTACAATGAGCAGTTCTTC.

This clonotype has a handful of counts. V and J are TRBV7-2 and TRBJ2-2; D unresolved. Trimming took 4 bases from V and 4 from J, leaving 13 bases between them. Per the germline V gene, CDR1 is SGHTA and CDR2 is FQGNSA. This CDR3 has 15 amino acids. The DNA of the CDR3 is TGTGCCAGCAGCTCTAGTCGGGTAATCACCGGGGAGCTGTTTTTT. Translated, it gives CASSSSRVITGELFF.

The chain links TRBV20-1 to TRBJ2-3; 7 positions match TRBD1. The CDR3 consists of 12 residues. J was trimmed by 4 bases and V by 3 bases; bases with no gene match: 1. CDR1 and CDR2 (germline): DFQATT, SNEGSKA (reference sequence). Here the CDR3 DNA reads TGCAGTGCTAGGACAGGGTCAGATACGCAGTATTTT. This encodes CSARTGSDTQYF.

This clonotype has a count of ten or more. The rearrangement uses TRBV7-9 and TRBJ2-1, with TRBD2 matching over 9 bases. Germline V gives CDR1 SEHNR, CDR2 FQNEAQ (reference sequence). This CDR3 contains 14 residues. V was pared by 3 bases and J by 5 bases, with 2 bases of the junction left unmatched. The CDR3 loop reads CASSLTSGNNEQFF. The CDR3 DNA follows: TGTGCCAGCAGCTTGACTAGCGGAAACAATGAGCAGTTCTTC.

This clonotype was seen a handful of times. The chain has TRBV6-5 and TRBJ1-2; 8 nucleotides line up with TRBD1. V gave up 2 bases and J gave up 5 bases; unmatched junction bases: 4. The CDR3 runs to 14 residues. Germline V gene data show CDR1 as MNHEY and CDR2 as SVGAGI. The CDR3: CASSYTTGGYGYTF. The CDR3 nucleotides are TGTGCCAGCAGTTACACAACAGGGGGGTATGGCTACACCTTC.

The genes are TRBV6-1 and TRBJ2-3, with 8 bases lining up with TRBD1. This CDR3 contains 16 residues. Germline V gives CDR1 MNHNS, CDR2 SASEGT. With V trimmed by 5 bases and J by 3 bases, 10 bases remained unmatched. CDR3 nucleotides: TGTGCCAGCAGTCGGACAGGACAGGGACCTACAGATACGCAGTATTTT. It encodes CASSRTGQGPTDTQYF.

This clonotype was found many times. This chain joins TRBV5-1 and TRBJ2-1; TRBD2 is a possible D gene (5 bases). The CDR3 contains 15 residues. Germline values: CDR1 SGHRS, CDR2 YFSETQ. V lost 2 bases, J lost 0 bases, and 9 bases lay in between. This CDR3 is CASSLAVGSYNEQFF. CDR3 sequence (DNA): TGCGCCAGCAGCTTAGCGGTGGGCTCCTACAATGAGCAGTTCTTC.

The rearrangement uses TRBV20-1 and TRBJ2-6; D is ambiguous. This CDR3 is built from 16 residues. Germline assignment: CDR1 DFQATT and CDR2 SNEGSKA (reference sequence). The germline V and J ends were trimmed by 0 bases and 3 bases, with 12 bases remaining between them. The CDR3 sequence: CSARDRPKNGANVLTF. CDR3 sequence (DNA): TGCAGTGCTAGAGATCGGCCCAAAAATGGGGCCAACGTCCTGACTTTC.